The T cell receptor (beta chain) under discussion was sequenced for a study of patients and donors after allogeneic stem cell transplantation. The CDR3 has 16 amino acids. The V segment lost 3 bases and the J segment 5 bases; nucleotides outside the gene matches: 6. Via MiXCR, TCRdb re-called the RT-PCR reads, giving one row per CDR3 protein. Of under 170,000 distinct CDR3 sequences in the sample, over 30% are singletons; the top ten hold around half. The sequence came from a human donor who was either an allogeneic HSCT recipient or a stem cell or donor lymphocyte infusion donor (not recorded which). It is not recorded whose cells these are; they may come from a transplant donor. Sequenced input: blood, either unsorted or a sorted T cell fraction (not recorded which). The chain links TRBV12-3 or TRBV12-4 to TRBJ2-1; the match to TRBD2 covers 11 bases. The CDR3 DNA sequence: TGTGCCAGCAGTTTCCGGACTAGCGGGCGCGACAATGAGCAGTTCTTC. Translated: CASSFRTSGRDNEQFF.